This T cell receptor (beta chain) was captured by sequencing in a study of control samples from healthy donors and cancer patients. This CDR3 spans 17 amino acids. J gave up 4 bases and V 0 bases, and 8 bases lay outside the gene matches. Germline V gene lookup returns CDR1 LGHNA and CDR2 YSLEER. Produced via immunoSEQ multiplex PCR; TCRdb's table is partial and in-frame only. The data show under 150,000 clones, around nine tenths seen once. In this sample, this clone turned up a few times. The chain links TRBV4-3 to TRBJ2-2; 7 positions agree with TRBD1. Material for sequencing was blood. This clonotype was sampled from a man aged 35 to 55 in good health. This chain's CDR3 is CASSQDLDRPTTGELFF. The CDR3 DNA reads TGCGCCAGCAGCCAAGATCTGGACAGGCCGACCACCGGGGAGCTGTTTTTT.